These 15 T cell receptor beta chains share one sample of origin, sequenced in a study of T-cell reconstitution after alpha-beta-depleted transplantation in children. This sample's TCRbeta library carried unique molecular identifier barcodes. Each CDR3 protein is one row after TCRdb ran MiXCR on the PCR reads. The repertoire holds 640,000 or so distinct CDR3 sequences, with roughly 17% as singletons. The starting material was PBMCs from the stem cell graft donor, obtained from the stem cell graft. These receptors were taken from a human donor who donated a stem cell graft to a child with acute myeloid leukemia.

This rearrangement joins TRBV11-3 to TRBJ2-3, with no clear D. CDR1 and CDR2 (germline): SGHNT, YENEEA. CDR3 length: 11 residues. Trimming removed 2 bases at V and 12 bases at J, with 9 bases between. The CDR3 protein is CASSLKQSQYF. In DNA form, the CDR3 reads TGTGCCAGCAGCTTAAAACAAAGTCAGTATTTT.

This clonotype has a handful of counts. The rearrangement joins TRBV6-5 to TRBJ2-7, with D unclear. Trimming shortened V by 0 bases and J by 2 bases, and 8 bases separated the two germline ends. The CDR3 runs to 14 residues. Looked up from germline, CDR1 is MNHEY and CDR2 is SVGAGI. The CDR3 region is CASSYSMAAYEQYF. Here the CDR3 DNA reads TGTGCCAGCAGTTACTCGATGGCAGCCTACGAGCAGTACTTC.

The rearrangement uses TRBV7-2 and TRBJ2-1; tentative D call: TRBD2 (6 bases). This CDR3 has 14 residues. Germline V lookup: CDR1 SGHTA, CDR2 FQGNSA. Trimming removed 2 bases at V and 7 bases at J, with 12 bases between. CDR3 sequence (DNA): TGTGCCAGCAGCTTAATCGTCGCGGGGAATGAGCAGTTCTTC. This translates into CASSLIVAGNEQFF.

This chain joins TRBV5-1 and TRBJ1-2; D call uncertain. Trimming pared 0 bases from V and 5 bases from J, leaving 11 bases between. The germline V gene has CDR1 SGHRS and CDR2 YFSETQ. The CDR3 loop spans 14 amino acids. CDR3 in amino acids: CASSLEESSYGYTF. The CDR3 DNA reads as TGCGCCAGCAGCTTGGAGGAGTCTTCGTATGGCTACACCTTC.

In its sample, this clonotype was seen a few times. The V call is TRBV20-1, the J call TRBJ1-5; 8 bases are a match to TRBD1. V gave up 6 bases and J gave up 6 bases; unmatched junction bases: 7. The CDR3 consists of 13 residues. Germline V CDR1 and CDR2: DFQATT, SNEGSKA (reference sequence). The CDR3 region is CSAVGQGPQPQHF. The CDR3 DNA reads TGCAGTGCCGTCGGACAGGGACCTCAGCCCCAGCATTTT.

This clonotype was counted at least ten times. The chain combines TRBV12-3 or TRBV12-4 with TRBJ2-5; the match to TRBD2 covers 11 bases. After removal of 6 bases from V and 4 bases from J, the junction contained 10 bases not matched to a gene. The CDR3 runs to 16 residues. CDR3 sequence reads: CASRAVIAGGAETQYF. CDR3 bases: TGTGCCAGCAGAGCCGTCATAGCGGGGGGGGCAGAGACCCAGTACTTC.

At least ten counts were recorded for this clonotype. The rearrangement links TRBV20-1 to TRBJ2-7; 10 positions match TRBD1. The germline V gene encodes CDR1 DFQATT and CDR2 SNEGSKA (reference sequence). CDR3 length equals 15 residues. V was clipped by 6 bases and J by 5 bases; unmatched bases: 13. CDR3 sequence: CSATGTGTGENEQYF. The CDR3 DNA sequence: TGCAGTGCCACAGGTACCGGGACAGGGGAGAACGAGCAGTACTTC.

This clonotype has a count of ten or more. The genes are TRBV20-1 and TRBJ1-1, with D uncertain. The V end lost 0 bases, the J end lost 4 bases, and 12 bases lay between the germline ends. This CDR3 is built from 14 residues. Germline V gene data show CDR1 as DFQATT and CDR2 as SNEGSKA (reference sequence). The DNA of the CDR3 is TGCAGTGCTAGAGAGATGCGGGGATCCACTGAAGCTTTCTTT. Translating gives CSAREMRGSTEAFF.

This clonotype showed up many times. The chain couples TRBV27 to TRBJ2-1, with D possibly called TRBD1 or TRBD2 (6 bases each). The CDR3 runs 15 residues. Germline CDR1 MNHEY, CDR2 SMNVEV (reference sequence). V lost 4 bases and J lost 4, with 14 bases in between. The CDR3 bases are TGTGCCAGCAGTTATAAAGGGGGGCCTTACAATGAGCAGTTCTTC. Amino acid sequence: CASSYKGGPYNEQFF.

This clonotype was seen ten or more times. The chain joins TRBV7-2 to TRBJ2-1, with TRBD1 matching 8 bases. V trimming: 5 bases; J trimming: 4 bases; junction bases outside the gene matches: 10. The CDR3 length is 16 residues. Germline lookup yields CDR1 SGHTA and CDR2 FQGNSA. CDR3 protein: CASSPVRTGQYNEQFF. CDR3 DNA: TGTGCCAGCAGCCCTGTGCGGACAGGGCAATACAATGAGCAGTTCTTC.

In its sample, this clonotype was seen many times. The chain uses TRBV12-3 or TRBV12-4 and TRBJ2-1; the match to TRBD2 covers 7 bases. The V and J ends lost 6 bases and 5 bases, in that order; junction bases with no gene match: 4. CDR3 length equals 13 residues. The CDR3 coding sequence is TGTGCCAGCAGACTCGGGACTAACAATGAGCAGTTCTTC. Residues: CASRLGTNNEQFF.

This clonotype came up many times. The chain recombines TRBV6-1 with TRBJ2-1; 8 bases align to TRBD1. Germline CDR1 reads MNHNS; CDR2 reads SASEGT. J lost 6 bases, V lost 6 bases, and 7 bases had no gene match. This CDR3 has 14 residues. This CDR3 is CASSGQGSSNEQFF. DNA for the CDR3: TGTGCCAGCAGCGGACAGGGTTCGTCCAATGAGCAGTTCTTC.

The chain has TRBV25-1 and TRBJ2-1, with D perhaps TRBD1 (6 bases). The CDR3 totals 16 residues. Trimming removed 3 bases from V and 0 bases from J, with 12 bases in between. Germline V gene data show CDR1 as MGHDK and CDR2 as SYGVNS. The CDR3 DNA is TGTGCCAGCAGTGACCCCGACAGGAGCTCCTACAATGAGCAGTTCTTC. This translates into CASSDPDRSSYNEQFF.

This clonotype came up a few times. CDR3 in DNA: TGCGCCAGCAGCCAAGTCGCAGGGGAACCCCACGAGCAGTACTTC. Its protein product is CASSQVAGEPHEQYF. The V and J genes are TRBV4-3 and TRBJ2-7, with D perhaps matching TRBD1 (6 bases). The germline V gene has CDR1 LGHNA and CDR2 YSLEER. The CDR3 has 15 residues. Between the trimmed V and J ends, which lost 1 base and 5 bases, there was a span of 15 bases.

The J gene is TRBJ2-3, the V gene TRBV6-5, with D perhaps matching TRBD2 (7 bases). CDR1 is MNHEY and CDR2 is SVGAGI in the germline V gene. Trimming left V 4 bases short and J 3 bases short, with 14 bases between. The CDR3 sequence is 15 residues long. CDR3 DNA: TGTGCCAGCAGTTCGTGGGGGGGCAATACAGATACGCAGTATTTT. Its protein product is CASSSWGGNTDTQYF.